The 23 T cell receptor beta chains listed next were all sequenced from one sample in a study of Graves' ophthalmopathy and Graves' hyperthyroidism. CDR3 regions of TCR beta were amplified from RNA transcripts. HTBI primers were used in a first-round RT-PCR, which preceded a second-round multiplex PCR. TCRdb recomputed calls from the multiplex PCR reads with MiXCR, one row per CDR3 protein. The sample includes more than 300,000 distinct CDR3 sequences, 15% of them seen just once. Sequenced input: peripheral blood. The receptor set was obtained from a woman aged 18 to 35 with stable Graves' hyperthyroidism.

This clonotype was seen at least ten times. The chain recombines TRBV28 with TRBJ2-2; D is uncertain. The CDR3 runs to 13 residues. Trimming cost V 6 bases and J 8 bases, with 13 bases left between them. Germline V CDR1 and CDR2: MDHEN, SYDVKM. This CDR3 reads CASRLPYPGELFF. The DNA of the CDR3 is TGTGCCAGCAGATTACCTTACCCTGGGGAGCTGTTTTTT.

This clonotype was recorded at least ten times. V is TRBV3-1 and J is TRBJ1-5; 7 nucleotides align to TRBD1. CDR3 size: 15 residues. Germline CDR1 reads LGHDT; CDR2 reads YNNKEL (reference sequence). V lost 2 bases and J lost 7; bases outside the gene matches: 8. CDR3 sequence: CASSQQGGTIQPQHF. The CDR3 DNA reads TGTGCCAGCAGCCAACAGGGGGGCACTATACAGCCCCAGCATTTT.

This clonotype was recorded many times. This sequence joins TRBV4-1 and TRBJ2-7, with D perhaps being TRBD1 or TRBD2 (7 bases each). Trimming cost V 1 base and J 6 bases, with 13 bases left between them. Germline CDR1 and CDR2: MGHRA and YSYEKL. The length of the CDR3 is 14 residues. The CDR3 DNA follows: TGCGCCAGCAGCCAAGTCGCAGGGGGGGTCGAGCAGTACTTC. Its translation is CASSQVAGGVEQYF.

This clonotype was observed at least ten times. The rearrangement uses TRBV5-6 and TRBJ2-7; TRBD2 aligns across 15 bases. Germline loops: CDR1 SGHDT, CDR2 YYEEEE. Germline trimming cut 5 bases from V and 0 bases from J; bases unmatched to any gene: 6. The CDR3 is 17 amino acids. The CDR3 sequence is CASSFGLAGGSSYEQYF. CDR3 nucleotide sequence: TGTGCCAGCAGTTTTGGACTAGCGGGGGGGAGCTCCTACGAGCAGTACTTC.

This clonotype was recorded only once. The junction and the germline gene differ at one end; a read error may be behind it. The rearrangement joins TRBV10-3 to TRBJ1-2, with D unclear. The germline V gene has CDR1 ENHRY and CDR2 SYGVKD. The CDR3 extends over 15 amino acids. The chain's CDR3 is CAISGSKSRNYGYTF. The CDR3 DNA sequence: TGTGCCATCAGTGGCTCCAAGAGCAGGAATTATGGTTACACCTTC.

The rearrangement uses TRBV7-6 and TRBJ1-2, with a tentative D call TRBD1 (5 bases). Germline V gene lookup returns CDR1 SGHVS and CDR2 FNYEAQ. Trimming took 5 bases from V and 6 from J, leaving 19 bases between them. The length of the CDR3 is 15 residues. This chain's CDR3 is CASSPRLGVFNGYTF. The CDR3 nucleotides are TGTGCCAGCAGCCCCCGACTGGGGGTTTTCAATGGCTACACCTTC.

This clonotype has a count of ten or more. The conserved closing phenylalanine or tryptophan is absent in this CDR3, likely reflecting a read error. The gene calls are TRBV6-2 or TRBV6-3 and TRBJ1-1; no definite D call. This CDR3 region has 14 residues. Trimming cost V 2 bases and J 0 bases, with 7 bases left between them. Germline CDR1 reads MNHEY; CDR2 reads SVGEGT. CDR3 amino acids: CASSYDAMNTEAFL. The CDR3 coding sequence is TGTGCCAGCAGTTACGACGCTATGAACACTGAAGCTTTCCTT.

This clonotype was counted at least ten times. This chain joins TRBV12-3 or TRBV12-4 and TRBJ1-1, with a weak D call TRBD1 (5 bases). The CDR3 consists of 13 residues. V gave up 2 bases and J gave up 4 bases, with 8 bases separating them. In DNA form, the CDR3 reads TGTGCCAGCAGTTTAATTAGGGGCACTGAAGCTTTCTTT. Protein sequence: CASSLIRGTEAFF.

This clonotype occurred many times. The DNA of the CDR3 is TGTGCCAGCAGTTCCTTATTGAACGACACTGAAGCTTTCTTT. This gives the protein CASSSLLNDTEAFF. The chain carries TRBV12-3 or TRBV12-4 and TRBJ1-1, with D uncertain. V lost 4 bases and J lost 3, with 12 bases in between. The CDR3 is 14 amino acids.

This clonotype was found many times. The gene calls are TRBV7-3 and TRBJ1-3; the match to TRBD1 covers 7 bases. Germline CDR1 and CDR2: SGHTA and FQGTGA. The CDR3 contains 14 residues. Germline trimming cut 5 bases from V and 0 bases from J; bases unmatched to any gene: 1. The chain's CDR3 is CASSHRGSGNTIYF. CDR3 bases: TGTGCCAGCAGCCACAGGGGCTCTGGAAACACCATATATTTT.

At least ten counts were recorded for this clonotype. The chain links TRBV6-2 or TRBV6-3 to TRBJ2-6, with a possible D match to TRBD2 (5 bases). This CDR3 comprises 15 residues. CDR1 and CDR2 (germline): MNHEY, SVGEGT. Between the trimmed V and J ends, which lost 5 bases and 0 bases, there was a span of 8 bases. DNA for the CDR3: TGTGCCAGCAGTCCCGGGGACTCTGGGGCCAACGTCCTGACTTTC. This sequence encodes CASSPGDSGANVLTF.

This clonotype was seen ten or more times. The V call is TRBV6-1, the J call TRBJ1-2; 8 bases line up with TRBD1. V trimming: 10 bases; J trimming: 8 bases; junction bases outside the gene matches: 9. The CDR3 covers 12 residues. CDR1 and CDR2 (germline): MNHNS, SASEGT. The CDR3 spells CAILTGGGGYTF. The DNA of the CDR3 is TGTGCCATTCTAACAGGGGGAGGAGGCTACACCTTC.

The chain recombines TRBV12-3 or TRBV12-4 with TRBJ1-1; D not resolved. The CDR3 covers 15 residues. V lost 2 bases and J lost 3, with 13 bases in between. This chain's CDR3 is CASSLLLGSDTEAFF. DNA for the CDR3: TGTGCCAGCAGTTTATTGTTGGGGTCCGACACTGAAGCTTTCTTT.

This clonotype was recorded many times. The chain carries TRBV6-1 and TRBJ1-2, with D possibly matching TRBD1 (6 bases). Trimming took 5 bases from V and 2 from J, leaving 12 bases between them. CDR3 length equals 14 residues. Germline CDR1 and CDR2: MNHNS and SASEGT. CDR3 DNA: TGTGCCAGCAGTCGACAGGCGAGGAACTATGGCTACACCTTC. Its translation is CASSRQARNYGYTF.

Concerning this clonotype: This sequence may be a read error, since a much larger clone differs from it by one base. The chain has TRBV12-5 and TRBJ1-1; tentative D call: TRBD1 (5 bases). There are 15 residues in the CDR3. The germline gives CDR1 LGHNT, CDR2 FRNRAP. The CDR3 reads CASGHPRGLNTEACF. CDR3 nucleotides: TGTGCTAGTGGCCACCCCCGGGGCTTGAACACTGAAGCTTGCTTT. Complete variable domain (other parts from reference TRBV12-5 and TRBJ1-1): DARVTQTPRHKVTEMGQEVTMRCQPILGHNTVFWYRQTMMQGLELLAYFRNRAPLDDSGMPKDRFSAEMPDATLATLKIQPSEPRDSAVYFCASGHPRGLNTEACFGQGTRLTVV.

The rearrangement uses TRBV19 and TRBJ1-1; D is ambiguous. The V gene lost 4 bases and the J gene lost 1 base, with 16 bases spanning the gap. The CDR3 runs 16 residues. The germline V gene encodes CDR1 LNHDA and CDR2 SQIVND (reference sequence). The CDR3 region is CASSTPPPGWNTEAFF. The CDR3 DNA reads as TGTGCCAGTAGTACCCCCCCACCGGGGTGGAACACTGAAGCTTTCTTT.

This clonotype was observed many times. V usage is TRBV28 and J usage is TRBJ2-7; maybe TRBD2 (6 bases). Germline V gene sequence: CDR1 MDHEN, CDR2 SYDVKM. The V gene lost 6 bases and the J gene lost 4 bases, with 16 bases spanning the gap. The CDR3 loop spans 14 amino acids. The CDR3 DNA follows: TGTGCCAGCAGCAAATCAACCGGGGGTTACGAGCAGTACTTC. This translates into CASSKSTGGYEQYF.

This clonotype has a count of ten or more. The V gene is TRBV7-2, the J gene TRBJ1-1; D is possibly TRBD1 (5 bases). Germline assignment: CDR1 SGHTA and CDR2 FQGNSA. The CDR3 runs 14 residues. The V end was cut by 4 bases, the J end by 1 base, with 10 bases between. CDR3 sequence: CASSSGTENTEAFF. CDR3 sequence (DNA): TGTGCCAGCAGCTCGGGGACGGAGAACACTGAAGCTTTCTTT.

The table lists this clonotype with many counts. V usage is TRBV5-1 and J usage is TRBJ2-4; no reliable D call. V shed 0 bases and J shed 6 bases, with 10 bases lying between them. The CDR3 runs to 14 residues. Germline lookup yields CDR1 SGHRS and CDR2 YFSETQ. The DNA for the CDR3 is TGCGCCAGCAGCTTGGGGGAAAAACTAAACATTCAGTACTTC. Its translation is CASSLGEKLNIQYF.

The table lists this clonotype with many counts. This chain links TRBV12-5 with TRBJ1-5, with D hard to call. V dropped 2 bases and J dropped 2 bases, with 10 bases sitting between them. From germline, CDR1 is LGHNT and CDR2 FRNRAP. The CDR3 is 15 residues long. The CDR3 loop reads CASGLFRGGNQPQHF. Here the CDR3 DNA reads TGTGCTAGTGGTTTGTTCCGGGGAGGCAATCAGCCCCAGCATTTT. The full variable domain, rest sourced from reference TRBV12-5 and TRBJ1-5, is DARVTQTPRHKVTEMGQEVTMRCQPILGHNTVFWYRQTMMQGLELLAYFRNRAPLDDSGMPKDRFSAEMPDATLATLKIQPSEPRDSAVYFCASGLFRGGNQPQHFGDGTRLSIL.

This clonotype has at least ten counts. V and J are TRBV19 and TRBJ2-7; the D call may be TRBD1 or TRBD2 (6 bases each). This CDR3 has 13 residues. CDR1 and CDR2 from the germline V gene are LNHDA and SQIVND (reference sequence). The V gene lost 7 bases and the J gene lost 3 bases, with 13 bases spanning the gap. The CDR3 DNA sequence: TGTGCCAGTACCTCGGGGGCCGACTACGAGCAGTACTTC. This sequence encodes CASTSGADYEQYF.

This clonotype has at least ten counts. This chain connects TRBV19 to TRBJ1-5, with 11 bases identical to TRBD1. Trimming took 5 bases from V and 7 from J; bases not matched to a gene: 10. Germline V gene sequence: CDR1 LNHDA, CDR2 SQIVND (reference sequence). This CDR3 spans 16 amino acids. CDR3 protein: CASSSRTGGFGQPQHF. In nucleotides, the CDR3 is TGTGCCAGTAGTTCCAGGACAGGGGGCTTCGGGCAGCCCCAGCATTTT.

A word on this clonotype: Its ends do not fully match the called genes, so a read error is possible. The rearrangement links TRBV7-9 to TRBJ2-2, with a weak D call TRBD1 (6 bases). Looked up from germline, CDR1 is SEHNR and CDR2 is FQNEAQ (reference sequence). The CDR3 spans 15 residues. This chain's CDR3 is CTSSLQQGHTGELFF. Here the CDR3 DNA reads TGTACCAGCAGCTTACAACAGGGTCACACCGGGGAGCTGTTTTTT.